This T cell receptor beta chain was sequenced during a study of shared clonotypes between healthy human individuals. General study results and limits: Across subsets, estimated richness was generally greater for naive than for memory populations. Rarefaction gave evidence that sorted-subset sequencing remained incomplete despite large depth.

Using immunoSEQ multiplex PCR, the repertoire was profiled, and TCRdb retains in-frame clones only, with some absent. The table lists 800,000 to 1,200,000 clones, around 82% of them singletons. Adults of Caucasian background living in Nashville, Tennessee made up all donors. Trimming took 5 bases from V and 0 from J; bases not matched to a gene: 16. This CDR3 is built from 19 residues. The germline V gene encodes CDR1 SGHAT and CDR2 FQNNGV. For this clone: Its antigen is currently unknown.

The sequencing sample was made of memory CD4+ T cells from PBMCs. Subset: CD45RA-negative fraction. The receptor was derived from a man aged 18-30 years in good health. Some clones in this sample may be carry-over from other donors' samples. The rearrangement uses TRBV11-2 and TRBJ2-5; TRBD2 aligns across 9 bases. CDR3 bases: TGTGCCAGCAGCGAACGCAGCTCTAGCGGGAACCCGTACCAAGAGACCCAGTACTTC. Amino acids: CASSERSSSGNPYQETQYF.